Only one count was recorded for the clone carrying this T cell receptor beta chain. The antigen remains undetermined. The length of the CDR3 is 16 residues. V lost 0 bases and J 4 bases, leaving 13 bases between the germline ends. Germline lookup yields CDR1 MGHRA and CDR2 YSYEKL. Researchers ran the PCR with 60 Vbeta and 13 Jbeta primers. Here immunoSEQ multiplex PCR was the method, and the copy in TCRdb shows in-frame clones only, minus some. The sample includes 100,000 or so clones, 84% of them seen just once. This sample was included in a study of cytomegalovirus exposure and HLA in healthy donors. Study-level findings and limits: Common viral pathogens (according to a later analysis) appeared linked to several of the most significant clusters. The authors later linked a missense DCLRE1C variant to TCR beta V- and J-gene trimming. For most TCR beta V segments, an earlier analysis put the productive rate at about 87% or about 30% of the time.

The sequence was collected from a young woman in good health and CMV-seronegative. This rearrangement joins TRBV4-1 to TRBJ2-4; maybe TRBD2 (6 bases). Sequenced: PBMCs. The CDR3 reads CASSQDRHAGKNIQYF. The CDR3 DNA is TGCGCCAGCAGCCAAGACCGACATGCGGGGAAAAACATTCAGTACTTC.